This passage covers 2 T cell receptor beta chains from one sample sequenced in a study of shared clonotypes between healthy human individuals. Profiled with immunoSEQ multiplex PCR; TCRdb holds only in-frame clones, not every one. Of more than 850,000 clones listed, about 84% are singletons. Sequencing used memory CD4+ T cells from PBMCs. The subset denotes: CD45RA-negative fraction. Source of these receptors: a man in his late teens or twenties in good health. Some clones in this sample may be carry-over from other donors' samples.

The chain is built from TRBV11-3 and TRBJ2-7; the D gene is possibly TRBD2 (5 bases). Trimming removed 5 bases from V and 6 bases from J, with 20 bases in between. This CDR3 region has 15 residues. Looked up from germline, CDR1 is SGHNT and CDR2 is YENEEA. CDR3 amino acids: CASSTPRWERREQYF. The CDR3 DNA reads TGTGCCAGCAGCACCCCCCGGTGGGAGCGGCGCGAGCAGTACTTC.

The chain recombines TRBV6-6 with TRBJ2-7, with D unresolved. This CDR3 comprises 15 residues. Germline V gene lookup returns CDR1 MNHNY and CDR2 SVGAGI (reference sequence). V was pared by 6 bases and J by 3 bases, with 18 bases between. Here the CDR3 DNA reads TGTGCCAGCAGAACCGTCGAAGAAATTAGCTACGAGCAGTACTTC. Residues: CASRTVEEISYEQYF.